This TCR beta chain stems from a study of beta chain features in type 1 diabetes. Study-level information: Cell yields, gender and age were similar in healthy donors and patients.

Findings of the study overall: Significant though moderate, a shortening of TCRB CDR3s appeared in all four CD4+ subsets of Type 1 diabetes patients. Researchers reported that naive, central memory and Treg TCRB repertoires appeared more similar in patients than in healthy donors. A potential PCR bias toward shorter templates would be equal in patient and control samples.

Concerning this clone itself: Antigen unknown.

Sequenced material consisted of expressed TCRB transcripts (all of the isolated RNA was reverse transcribed). Data came from immunoSEQ multiplex PCR; TCRdb stores just in-frame clones and leaves some out. The sample has around 240,000 clones; 16% are singletons. In all sorted populations, purity surpassed 98%. V was trimmed by 4 bases and J by 6 bases, leaving 15 bases between them. The CDR3 consists of 14 residues. Germline-derived CDR1 and CDR2 are SGDLS and YYNGEE. The chain uses TRBV9 and TRBJ2-3; perhaps D is TRBD1 or TRBD2 (5 bases each). This receptor was identified in a man aged 25 to 40 with type 1 diabetes. Sequencing was performed on naive CD4+ T cells from blood. The CDR3 coding sequence is TGTGCCAGCAGCCCGAGGGGCACGGAGGATACGCAGTATTTT. It is translated as CASSPRGTEDTQYF.